This TCR beta chain was recovered during a study of breast tumors, draining lymph nodes, adjacent tissues. General study points: Most tumor T cells seemingly derive from lymph node, then expand in tumor. Tumors had less TCR diversity than lymph nodes, more than nontumor tissue.

Samples came from axillary lymph nodes draining the breast cancer. This clonotype showed up many times. What it binds is not known. One entry per CDR3 protein results from TCRdb running MiXCR on the multiplex PCR reads. The repertoire includes around 150,000 distinct CDR3 sequences, less than 35% of them detected once, and about 2.5% sits in the top ten. This CDR3 spans 14 amino acids. The germline V and J ends were trimmed by 0 bases and 9 bases, with 15 bases remaining between them. Germline V CDR1 and CDR2: SNHLY, FYNNEI. The chain couples TRBV2 to TRBJ2-7; no clear D gene. The sequence was collected from a female donor with breast cancer. Some clones in this sample may be carry-over from other donors' samples. Source material: axillary lymph node tissue. DNA of the CDR3: TGTGCCAGCAGTGAAGCCGGTCAGCCCGGATGGCAGTACGTC. This encodes CASSEAGQPGWQYV.